Listed below are T cell receptor beta chains from one sample, sequenced in a study of cytomegalovirus exposure and HLA in healthy donors. Using immunoSEQ multiplex PCR, the repertoire was profiled, and TCRdb retains in-frame clones only, with some absent. In all, the sample yields tens of thousands of clones. The sample consisted of PBMCs. The receptors stem from a woman in her thirties or forties in good health and CMV-seropositive. Each CDR3 is given without its conserved first and last residue.

RTGDADKQY	TRBV20-1	TRBJ2-3
ASSLGQGNTEAF	TRBV18	TRBJ1-1
ASSGNLGDTEKLF	TRBV25-1	TRBJ1-4
ASSPLTGEQY	TRBV6-5	TRBJ2-7
ASSQGGGAKLF	TRBV4-2	TRBJ1-4
ASSVPSLEAYEQY	TRBV2	TRBJ2-7
AWSPPGTLYGYT	TRBV30	TRBJ1-2
ASSAREGNTGELF	TRBV9	TRBJ2-2
ASSRGGQGSREQY	TRBV7-2	TRBJ2-7
ASSATSGPYEQY	TRBV6-6	TRBJ2-7
AWSVGMGGRALH	TRBV30	TRBJ1-6
ASSVGTNYEQY	TRBV6-1	TRBJ2-7
ASSERTGANTEAF	TRBV9	TRBJ1-1
ASSPGLVGLYEQY	TRBV28	TRBJ2-7
ASSVGAGSATEAF	TRBV9	TRBJ1-1
ASSSPEGRGRASRQF	TRBV5-4	TRBJ2-1
ASSQDRSGAYNEQF	TRBV4-2	TRBJ2-1
ASSFTSGRAWYEQY	TRBV27	TRBJ2-7
ASSMGAGTGELF	TRBV19	TRBJ2-2
ASSWMDRGTDTQY	TRBV5-1	TRBJ2-3
ASSFQTGTARTEAF	TRBV5-4	TRBJ1-1
ASRRDRGPGELF	TRBV2	TRBJ2-2
ASSQERTSGSYEQY	TRBV7-9	TRBJ2-7
ASSLTGMETQY	TRBV27	TRBJ2-5
ASSKGVQETQY	TRBV5-1	TRBJ2-5
ASIDSSMNTEAF	TRBV7-9	TRBJ1-1
ASSQEVLPGQGDTEAF	TRBV4-3	TRBJ1-1
ASSLGASEAF	TRBV5-6	TRBJ1-1
ARGLGGNTIY	TRBV10-1	TRBJ1-3
AWSVRWTSGSYTGELF	TRBV30	TRBJ2-2
ASSQGDTFNQPQH	TRBV4-1	TRBJ1-5
ASTLRAGGGTGELF	TRBV23-1	TRBJ2-2
ASSASTTSGRHKQF	TRBV18	TRBJ2-1
ASSLDRYEQY	TRBV11-2	TRBJ2-7
ASSEVGGIKLTGELF	TRBV2	TRBJ2-2